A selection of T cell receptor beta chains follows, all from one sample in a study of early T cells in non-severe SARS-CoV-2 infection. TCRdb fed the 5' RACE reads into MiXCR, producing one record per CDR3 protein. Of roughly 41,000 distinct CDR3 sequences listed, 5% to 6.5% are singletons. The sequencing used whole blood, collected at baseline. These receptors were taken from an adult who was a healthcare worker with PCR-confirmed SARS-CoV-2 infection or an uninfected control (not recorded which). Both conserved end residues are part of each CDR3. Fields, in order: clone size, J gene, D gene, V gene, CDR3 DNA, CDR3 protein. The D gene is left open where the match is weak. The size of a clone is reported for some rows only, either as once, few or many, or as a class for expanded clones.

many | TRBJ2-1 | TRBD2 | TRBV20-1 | TGCAGTGCTAGGGGCTTTAGCGGGGGCCTCTCCTACAATGAGCAGTTCTTC | CSARGFSGGLSYNEQFF
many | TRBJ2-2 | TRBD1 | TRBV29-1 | TGCAGCGTGGGACAGGACACCGGGGAGCTGTTTTTT | CSVGQDTGELFF
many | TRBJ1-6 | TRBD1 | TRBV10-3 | TGTGCCATCAATGCAGGGGGTGTTTTTTCACCCCTCCACTTT | CAINAGGVFSPLHF
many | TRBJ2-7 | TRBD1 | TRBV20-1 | TGCAGTGCTAACGACAGGGGGACCGAGCAGTACTTC | CSANDRGTEQYF
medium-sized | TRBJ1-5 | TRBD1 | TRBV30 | TGTGCCTGGAAAGACAGGGACAGCAATCAGCCCCAGCATTTT | CAWKDRDSNQPQHF
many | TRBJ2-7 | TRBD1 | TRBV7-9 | TGTGCCAGCAGCTTAGAAGGGGGCAGAAACGAGCAGTACTTC | CASSLEGGRNEQYF
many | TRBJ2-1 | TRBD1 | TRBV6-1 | TGTGCCAGCAGTGACTTCTGGGGACAGGCGCACAATGAGCAGTTCTTC | CASSDFWGQAHNEQFF
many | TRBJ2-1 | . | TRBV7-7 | TGTGCCAGCAGCTTAGCTCTGGTTTCTGAGCAGTTCTTC | CASSLALVSEQFF
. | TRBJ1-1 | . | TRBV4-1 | TGCGCCAGCAGCCATGGGCAGTACAGGGCCCTAATGAACACTGAAGCTTTCTTT | CASSHGQYRALMNTEAFF
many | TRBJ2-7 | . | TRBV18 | TGTGCCAGCTCACCACCGGGACCGGTTAAGGGTGAGCAGTACTTC | CASSPPGPVKGEQYF
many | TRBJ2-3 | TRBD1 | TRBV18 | TGTGCCAGCTCACAGGGACAGACCACAGATACGCAGTATTTT | CASSQGQTTDTQYF
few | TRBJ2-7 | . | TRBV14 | TGTGCCAGCAGCCTCAAGCGGGCCCACCGGTACGAGCAGTACTTC | CASSLKRAHRYEQYF
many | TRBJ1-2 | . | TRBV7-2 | TGTGCCAGCAGCTCGTGGTCCCGATTAAAAGCTGCAATTAATGGCTACACCTTC | CASSSWSRLKAAINGYTF
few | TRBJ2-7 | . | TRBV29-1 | TGCAGCGTGGAAACTAGGTCGGGCGAGCAGTACTTC | CSVETRSGEQYF
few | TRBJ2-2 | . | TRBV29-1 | TGCAGCGTTGAAGTCTTGAGTCGGCAGCTGTTTTTT | CSVEVLSRQLFF
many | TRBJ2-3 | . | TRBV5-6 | TGTGCCAGCAGCTTGGGTCCACGAAGCACAGATACGCAGTATTTT | CASSLGPRSTDTQYF
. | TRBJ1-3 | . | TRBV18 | TGTGCCAGCTCCTCCGGGACAAGGGAGAACACCATATATTTT | CASSSGTRENTIYF
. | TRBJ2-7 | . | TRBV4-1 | TGCGCCAGCAGCCAAGATAACTGGAGCTCCTACGAGCAGTACTTC | CASSQDNWSSYEQYF
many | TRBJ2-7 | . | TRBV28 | TGTGCCAGCAGTTTCACCAGGGCAAAACCCGCCTACGAGCAGTACTTC | CASSFTRAKPAYEQYF
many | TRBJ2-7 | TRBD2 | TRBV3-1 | TGTGCCAGCAGTGCCCTTGCGCGGGAGGAATACGAGCAGTACTTC | CASSALAREEYEQYF
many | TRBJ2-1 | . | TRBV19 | TGTGCCAGTAGTATAGAGGGTGGACGAGGGGCACACTCCTACAATGAGCAGTTCTTC | CASSIEGGRGAHSYNEQFF
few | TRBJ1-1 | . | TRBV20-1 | TGCAGTGCTAGAATTCGTCGTGAAGCTTTCTTT | CSARIRREAFF
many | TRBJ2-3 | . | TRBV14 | TGTGCCAGCAGCCACACAGATACGCAGTATTTT | CASSHTDTQYF
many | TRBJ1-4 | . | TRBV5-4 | TGTGCCAGCAGTACCCTTGAGGGTAATGAAAAACTGTTTTTT | CASSTLEGNEKLFF
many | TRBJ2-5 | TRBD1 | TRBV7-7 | TGTGCTAGCACCCCCGGGACAGGGGGCGAAGAGACCCAGTACTTC | CASTPGTGGEETQYF
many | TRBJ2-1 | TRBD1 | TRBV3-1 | TGTGCCAGCAGCCGACAGGGATCCTACAATGAGCAGTTCTTC | CASSRQGSYNEQFF
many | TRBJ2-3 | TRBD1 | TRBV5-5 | TGTGCCAGCAGCTTGGTTATTACGGGACAGGGCGCAGATACGCAGTATTTT | CASSLVITGQGADTQYF
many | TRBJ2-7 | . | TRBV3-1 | TGTGCCAGCAGCCCCCTGACCCATGAGGGTCTGTCCTACGAGCAGTACTTC | CASSPLTHEGLSYEQYF
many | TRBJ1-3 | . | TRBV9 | TGTGCCAGCAGCGTAGGGTCGGACTCTGGAAACACCATATATTTT | CASSVGSDSGNTIYF
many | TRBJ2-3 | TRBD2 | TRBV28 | TGTGCCAGCACCGCGGGGGACCGTGATACGCAGTATTTT | CASTAGDRDTQYF
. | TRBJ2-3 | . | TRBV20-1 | TGCAGTGCTAGTGAGCGGAGCGCAGATACGCAGTATTTT | CSASERSADTQYF
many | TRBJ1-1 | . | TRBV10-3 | TGTGCCATCAGTGGGGGGAACACTGAAGCTTTCTTT | CAISGGNTEAFF
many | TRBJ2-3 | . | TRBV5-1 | TGCGCCAGCAGCTTAGGGGGGAGGCTGAACGTAGATACGCAGTATTTT | CASSLGGRLNVDTQYF
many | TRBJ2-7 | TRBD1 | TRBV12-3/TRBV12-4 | TGTGCCAGCAGACCGAATCTGGGACAGGGCTCCTACGAGCAGTACTTC | CASRPNLGQGSYEQYF
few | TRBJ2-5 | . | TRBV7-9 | TGTGCCAGCAGCTTAGTAGGGGGTCGACATTACCAAGAGACCCAGTACTTC | CASSLVGGRHYQETQYF
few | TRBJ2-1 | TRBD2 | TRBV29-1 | TGCAGCGCGCGTGGCGGGAGAGGCGGTGAGCAGTTCTTC | CSARGGRGGEQFF
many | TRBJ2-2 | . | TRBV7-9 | TGTGCCAGCAGCCCTATTTCTAGCGCCGGGGAGCTGTTTTTT | CASSPISSAGELFF
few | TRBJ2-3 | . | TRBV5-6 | TGTGCCAGCAGCTTGGTTGTGGGAGATACGCAGTATTTT | CASSLVVGDTQYF
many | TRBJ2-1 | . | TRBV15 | TGTGCCACCAGCAGAGATCTGGGTTCTAATGAGCAGTTCTTC | CATSRDLGSNEQFF
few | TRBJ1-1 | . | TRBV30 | TGTGCCTGGAACCTTGGAAATGAAGCTTTCTTT | CAWNLGNEAFF
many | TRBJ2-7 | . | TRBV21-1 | TGTGCCAGCAGCAAAAGCGGGACAGGCCTTTCCTACGAGCAGTACTTC | CASSKSGTGLSYEQYF
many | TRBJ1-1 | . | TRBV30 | TGTGCCTGGACCAATGGAGGCACTGAAGCTTTCTTT | CAWTNGGTEAFF
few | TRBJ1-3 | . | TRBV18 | TGTGCCAGCTCACCACCGGGGGCCTTCTCTGGAAACACCATATATTTT | CASSPPGAFSGNTIYF
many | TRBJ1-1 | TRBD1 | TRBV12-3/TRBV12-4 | TGTGCCAGCAGTCCCAGACAGGGGAACACTGAAGCTTTCTTT | CASSPRQGNTEAFF
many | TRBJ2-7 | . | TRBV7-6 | TGTGCCAGCAGCTTATTCGGGACTGGGTCCTACGAGCAGTACTTC | CASSLFGTGSYEQYF
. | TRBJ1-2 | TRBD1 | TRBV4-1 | TGCGCCAGCAGCCAAGATCGGGGACAGGGCAGGGATGGCTACACCTTC | CASSQDRGQGRDGYTF
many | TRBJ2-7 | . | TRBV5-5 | TGTGCCAGCAGCTTGGCCCGGCAGGGCTACGAGCAGTACTTC | CASSLARQGYEQYF
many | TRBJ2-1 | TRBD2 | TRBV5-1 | TGCGCCAGCAGCTTGGAAACGGGAGGGCCAAAGTTCTTC | CASSLETGGPKFF
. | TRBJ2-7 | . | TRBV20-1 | TGCAGTGCCCCCGCGGCAGGGGACACCTACGAGCAGTACTTC | CSAPAAGDTYEQYF
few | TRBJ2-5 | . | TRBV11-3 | TGTGCCAGCAGCACCGGGGCCATCCAAGAGACCCAGTACTTC | CASSTGAIQETQYF
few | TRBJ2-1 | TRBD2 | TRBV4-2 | TGTGCCAGCAGCCAAGATGTTAGCGGGAGAGTCAATGAGCAGTTCTTC | CASSQDVSGRVNEQFF
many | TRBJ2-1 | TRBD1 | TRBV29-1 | TGCAGCGTTGGGAGACAGGGATATGAGCAGTTCTTC | CSVGRQGYEQFF
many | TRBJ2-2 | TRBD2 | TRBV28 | TGTGCCAGCTTTACCGGGACTAGCGCTCCTTCGAACACCGGGGAGCTGTTTTTT | CASFTGTSAPSNTGELFF
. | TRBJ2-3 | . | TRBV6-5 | TGTGCCAGCAGTTACTCGAAAATACGGGACGGTACAGATACGCAGTATTTT | CASSYSKIRDGTDTQYF